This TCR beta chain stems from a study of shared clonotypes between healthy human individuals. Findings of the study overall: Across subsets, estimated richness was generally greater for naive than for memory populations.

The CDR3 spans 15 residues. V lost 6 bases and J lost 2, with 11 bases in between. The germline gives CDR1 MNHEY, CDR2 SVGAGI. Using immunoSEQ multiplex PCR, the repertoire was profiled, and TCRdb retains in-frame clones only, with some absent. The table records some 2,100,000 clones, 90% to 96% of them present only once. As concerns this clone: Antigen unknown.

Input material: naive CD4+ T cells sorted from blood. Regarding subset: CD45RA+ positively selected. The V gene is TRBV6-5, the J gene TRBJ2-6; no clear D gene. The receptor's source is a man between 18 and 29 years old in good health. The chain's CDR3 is CASRPNNAGANVLTF. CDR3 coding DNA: TGTGCCAGCAGGCCTAATAATGCTGGGGCCAACGTCCTGACTTTC.